This is a list of T cell receptor beta chains from one sample in a study of CD8 T cells in Susac syndrome. TCRdb analysed the immunoSEQ multiplex PCR reads with MiXCR anew, one entry per CDR3 protein. The top ten hold approximately 0.11% of the sample, which has some 260,000 distinct CDR3 sequences, approximately 81% seen once. Sequencing was performed on CD8+ T cells from PBMCs. These receptors came from a human donor with multiple sclerosis. CDR3s include the opening cysteine and the closing phenylalanine or tryptophan. The D gene is left open where the match is weak. Some rows have no size entry. The others give once, few or many, or a class for an expanded clone.

CDR3nt: TGTGCCAGCCGTCTTTTTGGGACCAAGTGGGGCGAGCAGTACTTC
CDR3aa: CASRLFGTKWGEQYF
d_gene: -
abundance: -
j_gene: TRBJ2-7
v_gene: TRBV6-2/TRBV6-3

CDR3nt: TGTGCCAGTAGTTTCCTTGAAAGGGGAGAGCAGTTCTTC
CDR3aa: CASSFLERGEQFF
d_gene: -
abundance: few
j_gene: TRBJ2-1
v_gene: TRBV19

CDR3nt: TGCAGTGCTAGAGCATTAGGGAAGTATCGCAATGAGCAGTTCTTC
CDR3aa: CSARALGKYRNEQFF
d_gene: -
abundance: -
j_gene: TRBJ2-1
v_gene: TRBV20-1

CDR3nt: TGTGCCAGCAGTTTAGGAGGGGCGGAAGGCTACACCTTC
CDR3aa: CASSLGGAEGYTF
d_gene: -
abundance: -
j_gene: TRBJ1-2
v_gene: TRBV27

CDR3nt: TGTGCCAGCAGCTCCCCGGGGTCAGGTACGCAGTATTTT
CDR3aa: CASSSPGSGTQYF
d_gene: -
abundance: few
j_gene: TRBJ2-3
v_gene: TRBV7-9

CDR3nt: TGTGCCAGCAGTACTCGACAGGCTATGAACACTGAAGCTTTCTTT
CDR3aa: CASSTRQAMNTEAFF
d_gene: -
abundance: -
j_gene: TRBJ1-1
v_gene: TRBV27

CDR3nt: TGTGCCAGCAGTTACTCGTGGGGACTAGCGGGAGGGCTTGTCGGGGAGCTGTTTTTT
CDR3aa: CASSYSWGLAGGLVGELFF
d_gene: TRBD2
abundance: -
j_gene: TRBJ2-2
v_gene: TRBV6-5

CDR3nt: TGTGCCAGCAGCCACCTCGGGACAGGCACCTACGAGCAGTACTTC
CDR3aa: CASSHLGTGTYEQYF
d_gene: TRBD1
abundance: -
j_gene: TRBJ2-7
v_gene: TRBV3-1

CDR3nt: TGTGCCAGCAGTGAGTGGGGGAGCCGCGAGGCCTACGAGCAGTACTTC
CDR3aa: CASSEWGSREAYEQYF
d_gene: -
abundance: few
j_gene: TRBJ2-7
v_gene: TRBV6-1

CDR3nt: TGTGCCAGCAGCCAAGATTCTAGCGGGTGGGAGGTAGATACGCAGTATTTT
CDR3aa: CASSQDSSGWEVDTQYF
d_gene: TRBD2
abundance: -
j_gene: TRBJ2-3
v_gene: TRBV4-2

CDR3nt: TGTGCCAGCAGTTTATCGGGGACAGGCTACGAGCAGTACTTC
CDR3aa: CASSLSGTGYEQYF
d_gene: TRBD1
abundance: -
j_gene: TRBJ2-7
v_gene: TRBV12-3/TRBV12-4

CDR3nt: TGCAGCGTTACCTGGGCGAACACCGGGGAGCTGTTTTTT
CDR3aa: CSVTWANTGELFF
d_gene: -
abundance: once
j_gene: TRBJ2-2
v_gene: TRBV29-1

CDR3nt: TGTGCCAGCAGTTATGGCGGGACTTCCTACGAGCAGTACTTC
CDR3aa: CASSYGGTSYEQYF
d_gene: -
abundance: once
j_gene: TRBJ2-7
v_gene: TRBV27

CDR3nt: TGTGCCACCCGACTATACAATGAGCAGTTCTTC
CDR3aa: CATRLYNEQFF
d_gene: -
abundance: -
j_gene: TRBJ2-1
v_gene: TRBV27

CDR3nt: TGTGCCAGCAGTGAAGCGCTTCTAACCTATGGCTACACCTTC
CDR3aa: CASSEALLTYGYTF
d_gene: -
abundance: -
j_gene: TRBJ1-2
v_gene: TRBV2

CDR3nt: TGTGCCTCCGGGGACTCACTCTTTGGAAATGAGCAGTTCTTC
CDR3aa: CASGDSLFGNEQFF
d_gene: -
abundance: -
j_gene: TRBJ2-1
v_gene: TRBV19

CDR3nt: TGTGCCAGCAGTTTAGTTGGGGACGGCTACGAGCAGTACTTC
CDR3aa: CASSLVGDGYEQYF
d_gene: -
abundance: -
j_gene: TRBJ2-7
v_gene: TRBV27

CDR3nt: TGCAGCGTGATTAGCAGACGCCAAGAGACCCAGTACTTC
CDR3aa: CSVISRRQETQYF
d_gene: -
abundance: -
j_gene: TRBJ2-5
v_gene: TRBV29-1

CDR3nt: TGCGCCAGCAGCTTGGATGCCAGGGGGATGTCTAGTCGCGGCTACACCTTC
CDR3aa: CASSLDARGMSSRGYTF
d_gene: TRBD1
abundance: -
j_gene: TRBJ1-2
v_gene: TRBV5-1

CDR3nt: TGTGCCAGCTCCTTCCTGTTAGCGGGAGGGTACAATGAGCAGTTCTTC
CDR3aa: CASSFLLAGGYNEQFF
d_gene: TRBD2
abundance: -
j_gene: TRBJ2-1
v_gene: TRBV27

CDR3nt: TGTGCCAGCAGGGACAGGTACTATGGCTACACCTTC
CDR3aa: CASRDRYYGYTF
d_gene: TRBD1
abundance: -
j_gene: TRBJ1-2
v_gene: TRBV27

CDR3nt: TGTGCCAGCAGTGAAGCGCGGATTAGCTCCTACGAGCAGTACTTC
CDR3aa: CASSEARISSYEQYF
d_gene: -
abundance: -
j_gene: TRBJ2-7
v_gene: TRBV6-1

CDR3nt: TGTGCCAGCAGTTTCCAACTTATCACCGGGGAGCTGTTTTTT
CDR3aa: CASSFQLITGELFF
d_gene: -
abundance: -
j_gene: TRBJ2-2
v_gene: TRBV27

CDR3nt: TGTGCCAGTAGTTACCACGCACGCTACCGGGTTGCGAACACTGAAGCTTTCTTT
CDR3aa: CASSYHARYRVANTEAFF
d_gene: -
abundance: -
j_gene: TRBJ1-1
v_gene: TRBV19

CDR3nt: TGTGCCAGCAGCCCCCTCTATGAGCAGTTCTTC
CDR3aa: CASSPLYEQFF
d_gene: -
abundance: -
j_gene: TRBJ2-1
v_gene: TRBV7-9

CDR3nt: TGCAGTGCTAGGGGAGCCCCCCGGGCGGTAGCCAAAAACATTCAGTACTTC
CDR3aa: CSARGAPRAVAKNIQYF
d_gene: -
abundance: -
j_gene: TRBJ2-4
v_gene: TRBV20-1

CDR3nt: TGCAGCGTTGAAACTGGGTTAGCCAAAAACATTCAGTACTTC
CDR3aa: CSVETGLAKNIQYF
d_gene: -
abundance: once
j_gene: TRBJ2-4
v_gene: TRBV29-1

CDR3nt: TGCGCCAGCAGCCAAGATGACGGATCTTCCTACGAGCAGTACTTC
CDR3aa: CASSQDDGSSYEQYF
d_gene: -
abundance: -
j_gene: TRBJ2-7
v_gene: TRBV4-1

CDR3nt: TGTGCCAGCAGCCCGGGACTAGGCTCCTACAATGAGCAGTTCTTC
CDR3aa: CASSPGLGSYNEQFF
d_gene: TRBD2
abundance: -
j_gene: TRBJ2-1
v_gene: TRBV7-8

CDR3nt: TGTGCCAGCAGCAACCTCCGACAGGGTCCCTATTTCTATGGCTACACCTTC
CDR3aa: CASSNLRQGPYFYGYTF
d_gene: TRBD1
abundance: -
j_gene: TRBJ1-2
v_gene: TRBV27

CDR3nt: TGTGCCAGCATCCCCGACAGGGTGTCCCACGAGCAGTACTTC
CDR3aa: CASIPDRVSHEQYF
d_gene: TRBD1
abundance: -
j_gene: TRBJ2-7
v_gene: TRBV6-6